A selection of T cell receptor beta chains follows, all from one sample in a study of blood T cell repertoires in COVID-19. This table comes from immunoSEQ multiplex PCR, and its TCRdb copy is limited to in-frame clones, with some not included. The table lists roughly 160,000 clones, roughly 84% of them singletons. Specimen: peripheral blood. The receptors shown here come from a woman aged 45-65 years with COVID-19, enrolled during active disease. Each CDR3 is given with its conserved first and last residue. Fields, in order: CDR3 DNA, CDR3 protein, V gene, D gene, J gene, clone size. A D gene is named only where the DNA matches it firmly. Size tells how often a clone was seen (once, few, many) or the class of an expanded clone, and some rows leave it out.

CDR3 DNA: TGTGCCATTGACAGGTCGAGCACAGATACGCAGTATTTT
CDR3 protein: CAIDRSSTDTQYF
V gene: TRBV30
D gene: NA
J gene: TRBJ2-3
clone size: NA

CDR3 DNA: TGTGCCTGGCTACAGGGCTATGGAAACACCATATATTTT
CDR3 protein: CAWLQGYGNTIYF
V gene: TRBV30
D gene: NA
J gene: TRBJ1-3
clone size: NA

CDR3 DNA: TGCGCCAGCAGCCAAGGACAGGGCCCTAGGTTGGAGCAGTTCTTC
CDR3 protein: CASSQGQGPRLEQFF
V gene: TRBV4-1
D gene: TRBD1
J gene: TRBJ2-1
clone size: NA

CDR3 DNA: TGTGCCAGCAGCCAAGATCCCGGGTTTCGGGGCTACACCTTC
CDR3 protein: CASSQDPGFRGYTF
V gene: TRBV3-1/TRBV3-2
D gene: NA
J gene: TRBJ1-2
clone size: NA

CDR3 DNA: TGCGCCAGCAGTCTTAGGGGGCGCCTCTATAATTCACCCCTCCACTTT
CDR3 protein: CASSLRGRLYNSPLHF
V gene: TRBV23-1
D gene: TRBD1
J gene: TRBJ1-6
clone size: NA

CDR3 DNA: TGTGCCAGTAGCCGCCTGAACGGGGGACTTACAGATACGCAGTATTTT
CDR3 protein: CASSRLNGGLTDTQYF
V gene: TRBV19
D gene: NA
J gene: TRBJ2-3
clone size: NA

CDR3 DNA: TGTGCCAGCAGTTTTGGGCCCTACGAGCAGTACTTC
CDR3 protein: CASSFGPYEQYF
V gene: TRBV28
D gene: NA
J gene: TRBJ2-7
clone size: NA

CDR3 DNA: TGTGCCATCAGTGCCCTCACGACAGCTTCTAATTCACCCCTCCACTTT
CDR3 protein: CAISALTTASNSPLHF
V gene: TRBV10-3
D gene: NA
J gene: TRBJ1-6
clone size: once

CDR3 DNA: TGTGCCAGCAGCCCCCGGACAGGGGGCAGTCAGCCCCAGCATTTT
CDR3 protein: CASSPRTGGSQPQHF
V gene: TRBV11-2
D gene: TRBD1
J gene: TRBJ1-5
clone size: NA

CDR3 DNA: TGCGCCAGCAGCTTGTCGCCTAGCGGGGTGTCAGAGACCCAGTACTTC
CDR3 protein: CASSLSPSGVSETQYF
V gene: TRBV5-1
D gene: TRBD2
J gene: TRBJ2-5
clone size: few

CDR3 DNA: TGTGCTAGTGGTTCGGGGTCTACTAATGAAAAACTGTTTTTT
CDR3 protein: CASGSGSTNEKLFF
V gene: TRBV12-5
D gene: NA
J gene: TRBJ1-4
clone size: NA

CDR3 DNA: TGTGCCAGCAGGGCGAACGTAGGGAGATTGACCTTC
CDR3 protein: CASRANVGRLTF
V gene: TRBV27
D gene: NA
J gene: TRBJ1-2
clone size: NA

CDR3 DNA: TGTGCCAGCAGCTCGTTCGGGACCCAGTACTTC
CDR3 protein: CASSSFGTQYF
V gene: TRBV14
D gene: NA
J gene: TRBJ2-5
clone size: NA

CDR3 DNA: TGTGCCAGCAGCTTCACCGGGACAGGGGCCTTCAATGAGCAGTTCTTC
CDR3 protein: CASSFTGTGAFNEQFF
V gene: TRBV7-9
D gene: TRBD1
J gene: TRBJ2-1
clone size: NA